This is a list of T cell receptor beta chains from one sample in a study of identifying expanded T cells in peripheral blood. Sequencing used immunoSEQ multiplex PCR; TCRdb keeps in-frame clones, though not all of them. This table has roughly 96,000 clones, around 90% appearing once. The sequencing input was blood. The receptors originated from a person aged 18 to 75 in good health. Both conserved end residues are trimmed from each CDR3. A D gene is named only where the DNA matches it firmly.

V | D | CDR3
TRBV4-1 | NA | ASSLGVSPLH
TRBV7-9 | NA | ASSLDTSRGPQPQH
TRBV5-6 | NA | ASSYTGGGETQY
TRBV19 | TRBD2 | ASIKTSGGAVEQF
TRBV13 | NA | ASSLGRFEEKLF
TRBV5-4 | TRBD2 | ASTRRLAHNEQF
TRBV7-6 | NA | ASSLSGTNTGELF
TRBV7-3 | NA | ASSLKWADTQY
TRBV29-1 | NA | SVEDRGRGYYGYT
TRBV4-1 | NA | ASSQDLSTFGSPRGETQY
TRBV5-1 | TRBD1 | ASSWKQGPNEKLF
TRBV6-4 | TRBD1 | ASSAQGGRSQAF
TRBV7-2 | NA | ASSSWAVANYGYT
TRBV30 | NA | AWSAAGYYGYT
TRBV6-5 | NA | ASSPLAIKETQY
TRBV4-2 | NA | ASSQVQGSGNTEAF
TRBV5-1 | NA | ASTATGGVGPQETQY
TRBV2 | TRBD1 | ASSAGQAEQF
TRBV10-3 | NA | AIQRSANTEAF
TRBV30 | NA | AWSRKGREKLF
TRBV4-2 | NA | ASSPRLGGEQY
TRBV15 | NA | ATSTRQKNEKLF
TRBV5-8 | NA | ASNDWAAPNQPQH
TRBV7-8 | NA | ASTIPVGQDEQF
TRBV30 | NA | ASTGSAVTEAF
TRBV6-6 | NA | AIDLTPRARNTEAF
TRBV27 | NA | ASRELGGVAQH
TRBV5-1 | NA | ASSLGGGSYNEQF
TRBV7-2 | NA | ASSLEGQAYNEQF
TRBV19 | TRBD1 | ASSPDRGKNYGYT
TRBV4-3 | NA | ASSQGGGQNEKLF
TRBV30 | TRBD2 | AWSVVPGGTARDEQF
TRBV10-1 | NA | ASNPGTNFYEQY
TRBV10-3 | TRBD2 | AIARSGATNEQF
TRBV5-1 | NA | ASRAQGTGELF
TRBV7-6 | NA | ASSPYDNEQF
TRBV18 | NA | ASSPGRSTDTQY
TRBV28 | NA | ASSFPLTRPDEKLF
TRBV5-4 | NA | ASSWQTGVNTEAF
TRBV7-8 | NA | ASSQVWDNSPLH
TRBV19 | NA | ASSPNQGTRGANVLT
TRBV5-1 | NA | ASSLVSGEAF
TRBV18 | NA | ASSPQPDSSYEQY
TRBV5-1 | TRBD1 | ASSPQTGGTGELF